This TCR beta chain is from a study of CD8+CD57+ T cells in acquired aplastic anemia. Study context: DNA per sorted CD4+ or CD8+ sample ranged roughly 0.19 to 30 ug, averaging roughly 3.5 ug. Study-level results: Comparison of patients with controls identified 25 to 30 shared CD8+ CDR3 sequences.

Patients selected for sequencing had displayed CD8+CD57+ cell expansion by flow cytometry. Patients, without exception, had severe acquired aplastic anemia. No therapy had been given to the patients at the time of blood sampling. CDR1 LGHNA and CDR2 YNFKEQ come from the germline V gene. Trimming took 0 bases from V and 5 from J, leaving 7 bases between them. CDR3 size: 13 residues. This clonotype has a count of ten or more. As yet, its antigen is unknown. Genomic DNA, the template, was used for profiling of the TCR beta VDJ and CDR3. TCRdb re-called the reads through MiXCR, storing one row per CDR3 protein. The data hold about 180,000 distinct CDR3 sequences, with around half observed a single time.

The receptor's source is a human donor with aplastic anemia. This chain connects TRBV4-2 to TRBJ2-5, with D maybe TRBD2 (5 bases). Sequenced material: sorted CD4+, CD8+, or CD8+CD57+ T cells (not recorded which) from PBMCs. CDR3 loop: CASSQETRETQYF. Written as DNA, the CDR3 is TGTGCCAGCAGCCAAGAAACTAGGGAGACCCAGTACTTC.